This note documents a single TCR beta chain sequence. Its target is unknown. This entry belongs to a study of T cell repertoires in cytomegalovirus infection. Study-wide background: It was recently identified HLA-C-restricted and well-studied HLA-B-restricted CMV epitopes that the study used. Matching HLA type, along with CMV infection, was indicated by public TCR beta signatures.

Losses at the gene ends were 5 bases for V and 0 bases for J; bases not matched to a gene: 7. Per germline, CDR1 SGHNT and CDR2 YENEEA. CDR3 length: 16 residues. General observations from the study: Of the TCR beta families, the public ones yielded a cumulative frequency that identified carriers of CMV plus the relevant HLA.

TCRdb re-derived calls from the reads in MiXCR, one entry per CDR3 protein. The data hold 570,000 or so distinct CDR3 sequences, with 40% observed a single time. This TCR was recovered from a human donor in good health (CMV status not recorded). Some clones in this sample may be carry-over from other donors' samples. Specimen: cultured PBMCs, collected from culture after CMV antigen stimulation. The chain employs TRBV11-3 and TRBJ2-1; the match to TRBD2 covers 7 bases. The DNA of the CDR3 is TGTGCCAGCAGCGTACTAGCGCCCAGCTCCTACAATGAGCAGTTCTTC. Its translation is CASSVLAPSSYNEQFF.